This T cell receptor beta chain was sequenced during a study of regulatory T cells in long-lasting Graves disease. CDR3 regions were amplified by Arm-PCR using iRepertoire HTBI primers to build TCR beta libraries. TCRdb ran MiXCR on the multiplex PCR reads and lists one entry per CDR3 protein. The table lists around 510,000 distinct CDR3 sequences, under 25% of them singletons. Germline V gives CDR1 DFQATT, CDR2 SNEGSKA (reference sequence). Deletions cut 3 bases from V and 0 bases from J, with 12 bases between. The CDR3 has 15 residues. The sample's time point: persistent/refractory GD, antithyroid drugs over 5 years with positive TRAb. The TCR library used RNA extracted from PBMCs. As a group, patients came from one endocrinology department in Xi'an, China. This clonotype was seen at least ten times. As yet, its antigen is unknown. Study conclusions and caveats: Authors noted too few samples as a limitation.

This TCR came from a female donor with Graves disease. The sequencing here drew on peripheral blood mononuclear cells (PBMCs), taken when the disease was refractory, from a patient treated with antithyroid drugs. V is TRBV20-1 and J is TRBJ1-5, with D unclear. CDR3 sequence (DNA): TGCAGTGCTAGCCCCGGGGTTTATAGCAATCAGCCCCAGCATTTT. Translation gives CSASPGVYSNQPQHF.